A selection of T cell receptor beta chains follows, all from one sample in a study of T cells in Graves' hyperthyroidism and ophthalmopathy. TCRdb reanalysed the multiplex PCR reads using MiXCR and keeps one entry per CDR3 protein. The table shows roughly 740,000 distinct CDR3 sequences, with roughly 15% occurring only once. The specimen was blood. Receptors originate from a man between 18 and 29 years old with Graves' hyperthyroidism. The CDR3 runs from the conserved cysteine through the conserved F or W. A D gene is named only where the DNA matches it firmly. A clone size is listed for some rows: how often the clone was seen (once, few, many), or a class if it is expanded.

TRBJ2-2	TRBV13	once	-	CASSLRDGSCGSNTGELFF	TGTGCCAGCAGCCTCCGAGACGGTTCGTGTGGTTCGAACACCGGGGAGCTGTTTTTT
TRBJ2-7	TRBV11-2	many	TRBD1	CASSFKPGQGDEQYF	TGTGCCAGCAGCTTTAAGCCGGGACAGGGCGACGAGCAGTACTTC
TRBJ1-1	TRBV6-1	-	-	CASSRTGLLYEAFF	TGTGCCAGCAGCCGCACAGGGCTACTATATGAAGCTTTCTTT
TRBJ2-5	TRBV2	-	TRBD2	CASTPGGTQYF	TGTGCCAGCACCCCGGGGGGGACCCAGTACTTC
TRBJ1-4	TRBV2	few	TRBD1	CASSADRGRKLFF	TGTGCCAGCAGTGCGGACAGGGGGCGAAAACTGTTTTTT
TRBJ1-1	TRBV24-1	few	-	CATSTNDPNTEAFF	TGTGCCACCAGTACTAACGACCCGAACACTGAAGCTTTCTTT
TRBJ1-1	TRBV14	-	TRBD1	CASSQPQGVNTEAFF	TGTGCCAGCAGCCAACCCCAGGGGGTGAACACTGAAGCTTTCTTT
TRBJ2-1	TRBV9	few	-	CASSVGQDNEQFF	TGTGCCAGCAGCGTAGGTCAAGACAATGAGCAGTTCTTC
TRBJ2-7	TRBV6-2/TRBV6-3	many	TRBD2	CASSYSPSGRTLSYEQYF	TGTGCCAGCAGTTACTCGCCTAGCGGGAGGACACTCTCCTACGAGCAGTACTTC
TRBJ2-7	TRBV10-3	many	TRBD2	CAISDQAGGYYEQYF	TGTGCCATCAGTGATCAAGCGGGAGGGTACTACGAGCAGTACTTC
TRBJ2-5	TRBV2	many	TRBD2	CASSQTSGREETQYF	TGTGCCAGCAGTCAAACTAGCGGGAGGGAAGAGACCCAGTACTTC
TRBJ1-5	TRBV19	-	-	CASRGRAGNQPQHF	TGTGCCAGTAGAGGCAGGGCAGGCAATCAGCCCCAGCATTTT
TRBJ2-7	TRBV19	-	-	CASSGRAGYEQYF	TGTGCCAGTAGTGGCAGAGCAGGTTACGAGCAGTACTTC
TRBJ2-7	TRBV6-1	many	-	CASSEASVGAYEQYF	TGTGCCAGCAGTGAAGCGTCGGTAGGGGCCTACGAGCAGTACTTC
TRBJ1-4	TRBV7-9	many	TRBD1	CASSAGTGSEKLFF	TGTGCCAGCAGCGCCGGGACAGGGTCGGAAAAACTGTTTTTT
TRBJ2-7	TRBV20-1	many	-	CSARDRVRTWSADEQYF	TGCAGTGCTAGAGACCGTGTCCGGACTTGGTCGGCGGACGAGCAGTACTTC
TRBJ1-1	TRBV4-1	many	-	CASSHRTEAFF	TGCGCCAGCAGCCATCGCACTGAAGCTTTCTTT
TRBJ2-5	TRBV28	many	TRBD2	CASTLPGRAQETQYF	TGTGCCAGCACCCTCCCTGGGAGGGCGCAAGAGACCCAGTACTTC
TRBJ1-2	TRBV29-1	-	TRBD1	CSAGDRHYGYTF	TGCAGCGCTGGGGACAGACACTATGGCTACACCTTC
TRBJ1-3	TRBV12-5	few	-	CASGLMGGRPGNTIYF	TGTGCTAGTGGTTTGATGGGCGGGCGGCCAGGAAACACCATATATTTT
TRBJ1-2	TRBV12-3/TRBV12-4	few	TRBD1	CASTLWTGRDYGYTF	TGTGCCAGCACCCTTTGGACAGGGCGGGACTATGGCTACACCTTC
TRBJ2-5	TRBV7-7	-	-	CASSWGGGGETQYF	TGTGCCAGCAGCTGGGGTGGGGGAGGAGAGACCCAGTACTTC
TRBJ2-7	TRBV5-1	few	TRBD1	CASSLGNYRGNEQYF	TGCGCCAGCAGCTTGGGGAACTACAGGGGGAACGAGCAGTACTTC
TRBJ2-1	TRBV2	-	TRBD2	CARKRASGRDYNEQFF	TGTGCCCGGAAGAGGGCTAGCGGGAGGGATTACAATGAGCAGTTCTTC
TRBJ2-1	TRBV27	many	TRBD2	CASSSDAGLVTYNEQFF	TGTGCCAGCAGTTCAGATGCGGGACTAGTTACCTACAATGAGCAGTTCTTC
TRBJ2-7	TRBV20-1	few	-	CSAKQGYEQYF	TGCAGTGCTAAACAGGGCTACGAGCAGTACTTC
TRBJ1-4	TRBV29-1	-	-	CSAEGQGVEKLFF	TGCAGCGCGGAGGGGCAGGGAGTGGAAAAACTGTTTTTT
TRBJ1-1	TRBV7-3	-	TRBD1	CASSPQGAPNTEAFF	TGTGCCAGCAGCCCACAGGGGGCCCCGAACACTGAAGCTTTCTTT
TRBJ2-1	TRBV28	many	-	CASERLTYNEQFF	TGTGCCAGCGAGCGACTAACCTACAATGAGCAGTTCTTC
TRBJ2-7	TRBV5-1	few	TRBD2	CASSPHGLAGVPYEQYF	TGCGCCAGCAGCCCCCACGGACTAGCGGGAGTGCCGTACGAGCAGTACTTC
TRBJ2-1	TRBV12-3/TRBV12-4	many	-	CASSFQGLTRQEQFF	TGTGCCAGCAGTTTTCAGGGACTCACCCGCCAGGAGCAGTTCTTC
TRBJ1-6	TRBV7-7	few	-	CASSPRGVRSPLHF	TGTGCCAGCAGCCCCCGGGGTGTGAGATCACCCCTCCACTTT
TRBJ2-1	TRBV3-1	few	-	CASSLPGTNNEQFF	TGTGCCAGCAGCCTACCCGGGACGAACAATGAGCAGTTCTTC
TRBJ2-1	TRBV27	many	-	CASSAGRNEQFF	TGTGCCAGCAGTGCAGGAAGGAATGAGCAGTTCTTC
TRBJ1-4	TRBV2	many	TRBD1	CASRELRGRTNEKLFF	TGTGCCAGCAGGGAACTGAGGGGGCGAACTAATGAAAAACTGTTTTTT
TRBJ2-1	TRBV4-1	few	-	CASSQRPGDNEQFF	TGCGCCAGCAGCCAAAGGCCGGGGGACAATGAGCAGTTCTTC
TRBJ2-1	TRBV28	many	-	CASSLMGTPEGKQFF	TGTGCCAGCAGTCTAATGGGGACACCCGAAGGGAAGCAGTTCTTC
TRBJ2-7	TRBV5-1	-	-	CASSLGQRSDEQYF	TGCGCCAGCAGCTTGGGCCAGCGAAGCGACGAGCAGTACTTC
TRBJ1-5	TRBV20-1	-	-	CSAEQDSNQPQHF	TGCAGTGCAGAACAGGATAGCAATCAGCCCCAGCATTTT
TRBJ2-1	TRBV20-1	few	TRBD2	CSAPGLAGAGEQFF	TGCAGTGCCCCGGGACTAGCGGGAGCCGGTGAGCAGTTCTTC
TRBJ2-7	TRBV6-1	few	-	CASSALVQGSGEQYF	TGTGCCAGCAGTGCGTTGGTACAGGGTTCCGGCGAGCAGTACTTC
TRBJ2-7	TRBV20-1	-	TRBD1	CSARRDRGTYEQYF	TGCAGTGCTAGAAGAGACAGGGGCACCTACGAGCAGTACTTC
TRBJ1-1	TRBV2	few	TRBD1	CASSHRSTGPWENTEAFF	TGTGCCAGCAGTCATAGATCGACAGGGCCCTGGGAGAACACTGAAGCTTTCTTT
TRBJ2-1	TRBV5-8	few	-	CASSFGGGLNEQFF	TGTGCCAGCAGCTTCGGAGGGGGCTTAAATGAGCAGTTCTTC
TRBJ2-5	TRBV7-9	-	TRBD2	CASSPGGSGRAWRETQYF	TGTGCCAGCAGCCCTGGGGGTAGCGGGAGGGCCTGGAGAGAGACCCAGTACTTC
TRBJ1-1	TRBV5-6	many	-	CASSFGRQNTEAFF	TGTGCCAGCAGCTTCGGCAGACAGAACACTGAAGCTTTCTTT
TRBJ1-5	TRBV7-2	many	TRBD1	CASSLDRGPNQPQHF	TGTGCCAGCAGCCTTGACAGGGGACCCAATCAGCCCCAGCATTTT